Below are 11 T cell receptor beta chains sequenced from a single sample in a study of T cells in localized non-small cell lung cancer. This table comes from immunoSEQ multiplex PCR, and its TCRdb copy is limited to in-frame clones, with some not included. The table records 78,000 or so clones, roughly four fifths of them present only once. Material: peripheral blood, obtained before any cancer treatment. These receptors were collected from a man between 40 and 75 years old with stage I lung adenocarcinoma.

This clone was counted a few times. V usage is TRBV5-5 and J usage is TRBJ1-1; 8 bases fit TRBD1. CDR1 is SGHKS and CDR2 is YYEKEE in the germline V gene (reference sequence). V was pared by 1 base and J by 4 bases, with 12 bases of the junction left unmatched. The CDR3 is 17 amino acids. CDR3 DNA sequence: TGTGCCAGCAGCTTGCAGGGACAGGTTGTAAGGGGCACTGAAGCTTTCTTT. This sequence encodes CASSLQGQVVRGTEAFF. Full variable domain (rest looked up from reference TRBV5-5 and TRBJ1-1): DAGVTQSPTHLIKTRGQQVTLRCSPISGHKSVSWYQQVLGQGPQFIFQYYEKEERGRGNFPDRFSARQFPNYSSELNVNALLLGDSALYLCASSLQGQVVRGTEAFFGQGTRLTVV.

The V call is TRBV6-1, the J call TRBJ2-1; 9 bases map to TRBD2. CDR1 is MNHNS and CDR2 is SASEGT in the germline V gene. With 7 bases clipped from V and 8 bases from J, the junction kept 6 bases outside the gene matches. The CDR3 contains 13 residues. The CDR3 DNA sequence: TGTGCCAGCACCTTTGTAGCGGGAGATGAGCAGTTCTTC. This encodes CASTFVAGDEQFF.

The rearrangement links TRBV7-8 to TRBJ2-2; D remains unclear. Germline V CDR1 and CDR2: SGHVS, FQNEAQ. With 2 bases removed from V and 1 base from J, the gap between germline ends came to 8 bases. CDR3 length equals 15 residues. CDR3: CASSLINQNTGELFF. CDR3 bases: TGTGCCAGCAGCTTAATAAATCAGAACACCGGGGAGCTGTTTTTT.

In DNA form, the CDR3 reads TGTGCCAGCTCACTAAACGCGGGCAACAATGAGCAGTTCTTC. Translated: CASSLNAGNNEQFF. The chain uses TRBV18 and TRBJ2-1; possibly TRBD2 for D (5 bases). The CDR3 runs 14 residues. Looked up from germline, CDR1 is KGHSH and CDR2 is LQKENI. The V end lost 4 bases, the J end lost 5 bases, and 12 bases lay between the germline ends.

The chain couples TRBV4-3 to TRBJ2-3; D is perhaps TRBD2 (6 bases). Trimming took off 2 bases at V and 3 bases at J, with 12 bases between the two ends. CDR1 is LGHNA, CDR2 YSLEER, per germline. The CDR3 spans 15 residues. The CDR3 DNA is TGCGCCAGCAGCCAATTAAACAGCGGGACAGATACGCAGTATTTT. It translates to CASSQLNSGTDTQYF.

DNA for the CDR3: TGTGCCAGCGGAAGACGGGAGGTGAGCTCCTACGAGCAGTACTTC. It is translated as CASGRREVSSYEQYF. The V call is TRBV28, the J call TRBJ2-7; 7 positions agree with TRBD2. V lost 8 bases to trimming and J lost 0 bases; unmatched junction nucleotides: 10. Germline-derived CDR1 and CDR2 are MDHEN and SYDVKM. The CDR3 has 15 amino acids.

This clone is judged medium-sized. The genes are TRBV14 and TRBJ1-1, with no clear D. The CDR3 spans 13 residues. Trimming removed 4 bases at V and 10 bases at J, with 16 bases between. The V gene's germline CDR1 is SGHDN and CDR2 FVKESK. The CDR3 sequence is CASSPSPRIGAFF. As DNA, the CDR3 is TGTGCCAGCAGCCCCTCCCCCAGGATAGGAGCTTTCTTT.

The chain employs TRBV6-6 and TRBJ1-5; D unclear. This CDR3 has 13 residues. Per germline, CDR1 MNHNY and CDR2 SVGAGI (reference sequence). Trimming cost V 2 bases and J 0 bases, with 2 bases left between them. CDR3 DNA: TGTGCCAGCAGTTACAGTAGCAATCAGCCCCAGCATTTT. It translates to CASSYSSNQPQHF.

This chain uses TRBV5-8 with TRBJ2-7; perhaps TRBD1 as D (5 bases). The CDR3 sequence is 14 residues long. The germline V gene encodes CDR1 SGHTS and CDR2 YDEGEE. Trimming left V 0 bases short and J 6 bases short, with 13 bases between. As DNA, the CDR3 is TGTGCCAGCAGCTTGGTGGTCAGGGAAGGCGAGCAGTACTTC. This translates into CASSLVVREGEQYF.

This clone has only one observation. The genes are TRBV6-5 and TRBJ2-7; TRBD1 aligns across 9 bases. The CDR3 runs 14 residues. Germline lookup yields CDR1 MNHEY and CDR2 SVGAGI. Trimming cost V 7 bases and J 4 bases; bases outside gene matches: 8. The CDR3 DNA follows: TGTGCCAGCAAACTGACAGGGGGTACTTACGAGCAGTACTTC. Translation gives CASKLTGGTYEQYF.

The V call is TRBV21-1, the J call TRBJ2-4; TRBD2 is taken as the D call from the table, unchecked against the DNA. TRBV21-1 is a pseudogene. The CDR3 sequence is 15 residues long. CDR3 protein: CASSKRGCGKNIQYF. The CDR3 coding sequence is TGTGCCAGCAGCAAACGGGGGTGCGGCAAAAACATTCAGTACTTC.